The source of this T cell receptor (beta chain) is a study of blood T cells in healthy people across ages. Study-level points and caveats: Diversity was estimated from one million T cells, and these estimates were considered underestimates.

Primed by a sample-barcoded 5' primer and a J-beta primer mix, a second PCR proceeded for about 7 to 11 cycles. TCRdb redid the calling of the 5' RACE reads with MiXCR, one entry per CDR3 protein. The sample contains 1.2 million to 1.5 million distinct CDR3 sequences, almost 60% of which appear only once. On this clonotype: No antigen is known for it.

Sequencing was performed on blood. The clonotype comes from a man aged 18 to 30 in good health.

The CDR3 loop is CSVVGSNPYGYTF. In nucleotides, the CDR3 is TGCAGCGTTGTAGGGAGTAATCCCTATGGCTACACCTTC. The chain recombines TRBV29-1 with TRBJ1-2, with D uncertain. Trimming cost V 4 bases and J 4 bases, with 13 bases left between them. There are 13 residues in the CDR3. The germline CDR1 and CDR2 sequences are SQVTM and ANQGSEA.